This T cell receptor beta chain was found in a study of T cell responses to AZD1222 COVID-19 vaccine. Study-wide results and limits: White British donors predominated, females outnumbered males, and clonal diversity was possibly underestimated.

Some clones are missing from TCRdb's copy, which holds only in-frame ones; the method was immunoSEQ multiplex PCR. Found here are some 130,000 clones, 93% of them singletons; the top ten hold about 5%. Germline V gives CDR1 KGHSH, CDR2 LQKENI. J was trimmed by 8 bases and V by 3 bases; bases with no gene match: 7. There are 15 residues in the CDR3. Concerning this clone itself: Its matching antigen is unknown.

The receptor was derived from an adult in good health. The gene calls are TRBV18 and TRBJ1-4, with 9 bases fitting TRBD1. The material was peripheral blood, obtained on day 0 of AZD1222 vaccination. The CDR3 bases are TGTGCCAGCTCACCTTCGGAGGGACAGGGAGAAAAACTGTTTTTT. This codes for CASSPSEGQGEKLFF. The variable domain in full, with the rest retrieved from reference TRBV18 and TRBJ1-4, is NAGVMQNPRHLVRRRGQEARLRCSPMKGHSHVYWYRQLPEEGLKFMVYLQKENIIDESGMPKERFSAEFPKEGPSILRIQQVVRGDSAAYFCASSPSEGQGEKLFFGSGTQLSVL.